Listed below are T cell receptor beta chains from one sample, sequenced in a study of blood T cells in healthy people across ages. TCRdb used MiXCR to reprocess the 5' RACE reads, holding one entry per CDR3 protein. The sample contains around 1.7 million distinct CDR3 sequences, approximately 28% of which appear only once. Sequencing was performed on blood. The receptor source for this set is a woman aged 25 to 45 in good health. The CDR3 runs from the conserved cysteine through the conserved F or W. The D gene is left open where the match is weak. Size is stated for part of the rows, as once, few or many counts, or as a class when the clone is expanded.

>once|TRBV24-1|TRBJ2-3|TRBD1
CATSGQGVTGDTDTQYF
TGTGCCACCAGCGGACAGGGGGTCACCGGAGACACAGATACGCAGTATTTT
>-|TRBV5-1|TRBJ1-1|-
CASSSALNTEAFF
TGCGCCAGCAGCTCTGCTTTGAACACTGAAGCTTTCTTT
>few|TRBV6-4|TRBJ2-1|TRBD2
CASSPLAGGLAEQFF
TGTGCCAGCAGCCCACTAGCGGGGGGCCTAGCTGAGCAGTTCTTC
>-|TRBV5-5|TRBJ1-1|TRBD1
CASSRTGEYTEAFF
TGTGCCAGCAGTCGAACAGGGGAATACACTGAAGCTTTCTTT
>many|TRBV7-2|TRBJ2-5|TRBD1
CASSFRQGETQYF
TGTGCCAGCAGCTTCAGACAGGGAGAGACCCAGTACTTC
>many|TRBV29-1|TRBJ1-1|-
CSAGQANTEAFF
TGCAGCGCCGGGCAGGCGAACACTGAAGCTTTCTTT
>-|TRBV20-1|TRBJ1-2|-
CSARDEAKAGYGYTF
TGCAGTGCTAGAGACGAAGCCAAAGCAGGGTATGGCTACACCTTC
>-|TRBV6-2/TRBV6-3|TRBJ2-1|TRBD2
CASTQILLAGADNEQFF
TGTGCCAGCACCCAAATCTTACTAGCGGGAGCTGACAATGAGCAGTTCTTC
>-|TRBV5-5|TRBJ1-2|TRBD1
CASSSDRDNYGYTF
TGTGCCAGCAGCAGCGACAGGGATAACTATGGCTACACCTTC
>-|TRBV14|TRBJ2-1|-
CTSSQDRDTEQFF
TGTACCAGCAGCCAAGATAGGGACACCGAGCAGTTCTTC
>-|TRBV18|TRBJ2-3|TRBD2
CASSPRQRGGDTQYF
TGTGCCAGCTCACCACGACAGCGGGGGGGAGATACGCAGTATTTT
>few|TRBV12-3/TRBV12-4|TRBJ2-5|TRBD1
CASSGTPRTGGVETQYF
TGTGCCAGCAGTGGAACCCCTCGGACAGGGGGCGTAGAGACCCAGTACTTC
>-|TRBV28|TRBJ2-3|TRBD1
CASSTLDRAKLLTQYF
TGTGCCAGCAGTACTCTCGACAGGGCGAAGCTCCTTACGCAGTATTTT
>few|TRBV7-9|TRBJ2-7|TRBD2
CASSLEPTSGPSEQYF
TGCGCCAGCAGCTTAGAACCGACTAGCGGGCCATCCGAGCAGTACTTC
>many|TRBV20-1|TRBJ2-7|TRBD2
CSAHDSRGSSYEQYF
TGCAGTGCCCACGACTCGCGGGGGAGCTCCTACGAGCAGTACTTC
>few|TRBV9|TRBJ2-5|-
CASSVDQGGGETQYF
TGTGCCAGCAGCGTAGACCAGGGTGGAGGGGAGACCCAGTACTTC
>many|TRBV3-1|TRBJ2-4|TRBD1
CASSQRPGQDVAKNIQYF
TGTGCCAGCAGCCAAAGACCGGGACAGGACGTAGCCAAAAACATTCAGTACTTC
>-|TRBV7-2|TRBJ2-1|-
CASSRDLPSLLGNNEQFF
TGTGCCAGCAGCCGAGATCTCCCTAGCCTCTTGGGCAACAATGAGCAGTTCTTC
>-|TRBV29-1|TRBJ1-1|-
CSVATEGFSEAFF
TGCAGCGTGGCTACTGAGGGATTCTCTGAAGCTTTCTTT
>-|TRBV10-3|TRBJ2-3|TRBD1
CATNRDRDTDTQYF
TGTGCCACCAACCGGGACAGGGATACAGATACGCAGTATTTT
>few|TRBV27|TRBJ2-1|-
CASSLLTSLVYNEQFF
TGTGCCAGCAGTTTGCTCACTAGCCTAGTATACAATGAGCAGTTCTTC
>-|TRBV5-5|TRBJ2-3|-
CASSLEGVIDTQYF
TGTGCCAGCAGCTTGGAAGGGGTGATAGATACGCAGTATTTT
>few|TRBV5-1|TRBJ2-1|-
CAGSLARQGGNEQFF
TGCGCCGGCAGCTTGGCCAGGCAGGGAGGCAATGAGCAGTTCTTC
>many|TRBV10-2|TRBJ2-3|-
CASSESTQGDTQYF
TGCGCCAGCAGTGAGTCGACTCAAGGGGATACGCAGTATTTT
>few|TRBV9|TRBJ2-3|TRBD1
CASSRGTASTDTQYF
TGTGCCAGCAGCCGAGGGACAGCTAGCACAGATACGCAGTATTTT
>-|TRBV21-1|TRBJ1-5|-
CASSKGGQGLINQPQHF
TGTGCCAGCAGCAAAGGGGGACAGGGGCTAATCAATCAGCCCCAGCATTTT